The present TCR beta chain was sequenced within a study of blood T cell repertoires in COVID-19. Study information: Spain, Italy and the United States supplied samples that represented acute and convalescent COVID-19. T cells, B-cell-depleted T cells, or PBMCs supplied cDNA or gDNA.

Original processing notes: Cell counts per sample came from amplifying reference gene primers. Profiling relied on immunoSEQ multiplex PCR, and the TCRdb table lists in-frame clones only, not all of them. V, J and clone size are those of that table, while D and trimming were read from the DNA. The sample shows 200,000 or so clones, about 80% of them seen only once. Trimming took 4 bases from V and 7 from J; bases not matched to a gene: 7. This CDR3 is 13 amino acids long. The J gene is TRBJ1-2, the V gene TRBV5-3, with 7 bases aligning to TRBD1. TRBV5-3 is annotated as an ORF whose role is uncertain. The receptor was isolated from a woman aged 25 to 39 who had recovered from COVID-19. The specimen sequenced was peripheral blood. The CDR3 region is CARSGTGVLGYTF. In DNA, the CDR3 is TGTGCCAGAAGCGGAACAGGGGTTCTTGGCTACACCTTC.